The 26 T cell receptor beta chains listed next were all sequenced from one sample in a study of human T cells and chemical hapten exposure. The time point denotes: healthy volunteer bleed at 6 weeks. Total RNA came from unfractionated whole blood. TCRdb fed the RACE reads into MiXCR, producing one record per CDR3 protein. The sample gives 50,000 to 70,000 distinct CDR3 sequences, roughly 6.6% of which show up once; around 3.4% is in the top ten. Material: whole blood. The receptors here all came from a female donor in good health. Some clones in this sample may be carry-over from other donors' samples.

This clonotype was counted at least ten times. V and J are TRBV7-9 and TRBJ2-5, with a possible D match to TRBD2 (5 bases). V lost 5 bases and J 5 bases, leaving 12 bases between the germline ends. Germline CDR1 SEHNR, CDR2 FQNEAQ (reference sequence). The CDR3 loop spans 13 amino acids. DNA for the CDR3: TGTGCCAGCAGCCTCCGGTGGGAGGAGACCCAGTACTTC. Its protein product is CASSLRWEETQYF.

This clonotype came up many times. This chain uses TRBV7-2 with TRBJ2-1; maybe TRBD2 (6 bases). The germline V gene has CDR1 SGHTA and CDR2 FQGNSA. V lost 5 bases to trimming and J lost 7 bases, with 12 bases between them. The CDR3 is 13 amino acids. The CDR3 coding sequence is TGTGCCAGCAGCGCGGGGACTCTGAATGAGCAGTTCTTC. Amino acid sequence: CASSAGTLNEQFF.

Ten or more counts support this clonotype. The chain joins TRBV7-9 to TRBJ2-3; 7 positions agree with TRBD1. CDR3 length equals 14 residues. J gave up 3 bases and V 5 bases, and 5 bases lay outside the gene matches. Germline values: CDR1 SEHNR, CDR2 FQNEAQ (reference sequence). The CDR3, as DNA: TGTGCCAGCAGCAAAGGGACAGCTACAGATACGCAGTATTTT. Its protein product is CASSKGTATDTQYF.

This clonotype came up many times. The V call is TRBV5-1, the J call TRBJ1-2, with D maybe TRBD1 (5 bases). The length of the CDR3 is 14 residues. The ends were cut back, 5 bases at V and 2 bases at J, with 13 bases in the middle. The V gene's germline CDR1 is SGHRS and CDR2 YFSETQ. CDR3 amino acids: CASSPFGGNYGYTF. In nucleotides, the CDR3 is TGCGCCAGCAGTCCCTTCGGGGGGAACTATGGCTACACCTTC. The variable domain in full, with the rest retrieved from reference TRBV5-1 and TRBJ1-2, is KAGVTQTPRYLIKTRGQQVTLSCSPISGHRSVSWYQQTPGQGLQFLFEYFSETQRNKGNFPGRFSGRQFSNSRSEMNVSTLELGDSALYLCASSPFGGNYGYTFGSGTRLTVV.

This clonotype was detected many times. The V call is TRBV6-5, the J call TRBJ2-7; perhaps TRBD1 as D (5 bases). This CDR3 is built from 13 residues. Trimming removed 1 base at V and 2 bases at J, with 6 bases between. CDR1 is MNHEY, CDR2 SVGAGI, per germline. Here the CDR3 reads CASSYLGAYEQYF. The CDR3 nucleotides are TGTGCCAGCAGTTACTTAGGGGCCTACGAGCAGTACTTC.

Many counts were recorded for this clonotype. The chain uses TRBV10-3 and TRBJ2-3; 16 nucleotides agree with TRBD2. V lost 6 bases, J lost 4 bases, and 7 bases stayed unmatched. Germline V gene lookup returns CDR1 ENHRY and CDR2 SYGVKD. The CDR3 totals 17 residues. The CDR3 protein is CAIRNKGLAGGPDTQYF. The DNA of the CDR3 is TGTGCCATCAGGAACAAGGGACTAGCGGGAGGGCCAGATACGCAGTATTTT.

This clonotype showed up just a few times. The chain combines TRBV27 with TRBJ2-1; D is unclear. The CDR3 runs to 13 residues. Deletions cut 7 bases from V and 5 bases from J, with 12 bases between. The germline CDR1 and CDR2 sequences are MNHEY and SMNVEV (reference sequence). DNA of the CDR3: TGTGCCAGCAATCCCTTAAATCACAATGAGCAGTTCTTC. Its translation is CASNPLNHNEQFF.

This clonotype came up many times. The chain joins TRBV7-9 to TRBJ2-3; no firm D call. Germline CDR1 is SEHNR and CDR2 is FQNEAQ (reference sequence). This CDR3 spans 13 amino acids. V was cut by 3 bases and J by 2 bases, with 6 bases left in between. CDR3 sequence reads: CASSLRPTDTQYF. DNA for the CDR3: TGTGCCAGCAGCTTGAGGCCCACAGATACGCAGTATTTT. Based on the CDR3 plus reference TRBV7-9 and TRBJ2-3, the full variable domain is DTGVSQNPRHKITKRGQNVTFRCDPISEHNRLYWYRQTLGQGPEFLTYFQNEAQLEKSRLLSDRFSAERPKGSFSTLEIQRTEQGDSAMYLCASSLRPTDTQYFGPGTRLTVL.

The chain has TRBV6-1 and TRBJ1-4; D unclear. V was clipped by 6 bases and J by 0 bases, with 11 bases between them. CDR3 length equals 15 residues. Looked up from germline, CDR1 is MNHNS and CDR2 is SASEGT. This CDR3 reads CASRASGPTNEKLFF. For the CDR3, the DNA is TGTGCCAGCAGGGCTAGCGGACCAACTAATGAAAAACTGTTTTTT.

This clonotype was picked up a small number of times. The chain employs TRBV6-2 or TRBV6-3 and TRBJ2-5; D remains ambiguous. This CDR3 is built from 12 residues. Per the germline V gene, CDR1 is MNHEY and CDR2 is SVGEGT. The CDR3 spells CASATPQETQYF. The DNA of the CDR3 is TGTGCGTCTGCGACTCCACAAGAGACCCAGTACTTC.

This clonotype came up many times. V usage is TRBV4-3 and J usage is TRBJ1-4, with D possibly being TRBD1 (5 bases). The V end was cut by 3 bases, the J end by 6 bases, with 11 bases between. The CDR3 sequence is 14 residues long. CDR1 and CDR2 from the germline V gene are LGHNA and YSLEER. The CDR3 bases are TGCGCCAGCAGCCAGGGGGTCGGGGATGAAAAACTGTTTTTT. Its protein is CASSQGVGDEKLFF.

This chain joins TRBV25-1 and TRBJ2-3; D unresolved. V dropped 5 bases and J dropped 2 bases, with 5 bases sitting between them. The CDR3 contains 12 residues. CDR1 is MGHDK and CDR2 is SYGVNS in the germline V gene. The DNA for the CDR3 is TGTGCCAGCAGTAATTTCACAGATACGCAGTATTTT. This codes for CASSNFTDTQYF.

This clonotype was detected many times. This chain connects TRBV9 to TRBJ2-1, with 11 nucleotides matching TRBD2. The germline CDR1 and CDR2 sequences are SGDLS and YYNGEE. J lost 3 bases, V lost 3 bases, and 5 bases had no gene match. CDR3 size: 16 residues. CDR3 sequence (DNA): TGTGCCAGCAGCGCCCGACTAGCGGGGTTCTACAATGAGCAGTTCTTC. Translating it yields CASSARLAGFYNEQFF.

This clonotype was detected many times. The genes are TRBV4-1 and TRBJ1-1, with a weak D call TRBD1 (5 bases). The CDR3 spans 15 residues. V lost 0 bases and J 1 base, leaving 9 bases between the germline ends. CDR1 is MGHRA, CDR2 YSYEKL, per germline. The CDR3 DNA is TGCGCCAGCAGCCAAGAGAGGGGCGGGAACACTGAAGCTTTCTTT. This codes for CASSQERGGNTEAFF.

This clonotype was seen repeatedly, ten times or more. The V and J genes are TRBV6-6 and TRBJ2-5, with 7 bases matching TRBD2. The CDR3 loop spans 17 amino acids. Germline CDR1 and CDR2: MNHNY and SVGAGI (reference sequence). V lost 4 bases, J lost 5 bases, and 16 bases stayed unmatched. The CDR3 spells CASSSLVTGDYIETQYF. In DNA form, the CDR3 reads TGTGCCAGCAGTTCCCTCGTGACTGGGGACTACATCGAGACCCAGTACTTC.

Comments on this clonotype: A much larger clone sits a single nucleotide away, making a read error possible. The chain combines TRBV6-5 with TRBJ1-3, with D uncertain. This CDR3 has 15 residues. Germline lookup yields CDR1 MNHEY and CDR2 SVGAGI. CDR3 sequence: CVSSPDAGSGNTIYF. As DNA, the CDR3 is TGTGTCAGCAGCCCCGACGCCGGGTCTGGAAACACCATATATTTT.

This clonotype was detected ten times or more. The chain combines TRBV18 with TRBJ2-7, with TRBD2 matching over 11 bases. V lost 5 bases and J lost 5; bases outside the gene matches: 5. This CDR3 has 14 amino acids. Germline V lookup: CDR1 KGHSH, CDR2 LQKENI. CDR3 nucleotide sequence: TGTGCCAGCTCAGAGGATAGCGGGAGGGACGAGCAGTACTTC. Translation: CASSEDSGRDEQYF.

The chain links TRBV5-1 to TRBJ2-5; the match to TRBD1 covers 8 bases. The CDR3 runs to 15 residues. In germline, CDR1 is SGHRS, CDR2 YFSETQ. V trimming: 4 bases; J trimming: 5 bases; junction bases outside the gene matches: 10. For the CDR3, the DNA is TGCGCCAGCAGCACTGGACAGGGAGGAGGTGAGACCCAGTACTTC. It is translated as CASSTGQGGGETQYF. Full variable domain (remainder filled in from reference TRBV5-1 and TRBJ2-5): KAGVTQTPRYLIKTRGQQVTLSCSPISGHRSVSWYQQTPGQGLQFLFEYFSETQRNKGNFPGRFSGRQFSNSRSEMNVSTLELGDSALYLCASSTGQGGGETQYFGPGTRLLVL.

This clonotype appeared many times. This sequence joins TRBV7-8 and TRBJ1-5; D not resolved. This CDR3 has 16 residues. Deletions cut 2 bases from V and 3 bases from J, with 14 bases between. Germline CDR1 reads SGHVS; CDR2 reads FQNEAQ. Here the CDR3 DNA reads TGTGCCAGCAGCTTACTCGCCGGGGTCCCCAATCAGCCCCAGCATTTT. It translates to CASSLLAGVPNQPQHF.

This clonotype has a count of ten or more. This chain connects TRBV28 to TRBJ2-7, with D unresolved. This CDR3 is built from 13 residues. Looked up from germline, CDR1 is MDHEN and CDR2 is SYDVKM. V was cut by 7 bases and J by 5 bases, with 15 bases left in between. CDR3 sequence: CASILTGKNEQYF. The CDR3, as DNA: TGTGCCAGCATTCTTACTGGGAAAAACGAGCAGTACTTC.

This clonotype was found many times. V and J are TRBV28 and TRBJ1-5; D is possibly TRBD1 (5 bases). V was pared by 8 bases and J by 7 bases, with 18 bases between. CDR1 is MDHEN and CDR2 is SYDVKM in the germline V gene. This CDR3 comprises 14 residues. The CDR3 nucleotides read TGTGCCAGCCTCGACCAACCTCGGGGCCAGCCCCAGCATTTT. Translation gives CASLDQPRGQPQHF.

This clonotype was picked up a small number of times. This chain's CDR3 is CASTPQANSPLHF. The CDR3 bases are TGTGCCAGCACCCCCCAGGCCAATTCACCCCTCCACTTT. The chain joins TRBV12-3 or TRBV12-4 to TRBJ1-6; no firm D call. V was cut by 7 bases and J by 7 bases, with 11 bases left in between. CDR3 size: 13 residues.

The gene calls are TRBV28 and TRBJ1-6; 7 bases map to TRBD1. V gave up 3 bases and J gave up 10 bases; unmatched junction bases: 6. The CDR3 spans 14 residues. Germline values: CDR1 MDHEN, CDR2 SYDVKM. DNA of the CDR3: TGTGCCAGCAGTTTCGACAGGGTTCGGTCACCCCTCCACTTT. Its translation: CASSFDRVRSPLHF.

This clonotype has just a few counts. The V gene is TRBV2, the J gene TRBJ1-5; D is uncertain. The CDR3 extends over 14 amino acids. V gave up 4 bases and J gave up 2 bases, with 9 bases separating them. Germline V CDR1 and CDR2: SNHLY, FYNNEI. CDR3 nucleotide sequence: TGTGCCAGCAGTGCGGGCCGCCGCAATCAGCCCCAGCATTTT. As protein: CASSAGRRNQPQHF.

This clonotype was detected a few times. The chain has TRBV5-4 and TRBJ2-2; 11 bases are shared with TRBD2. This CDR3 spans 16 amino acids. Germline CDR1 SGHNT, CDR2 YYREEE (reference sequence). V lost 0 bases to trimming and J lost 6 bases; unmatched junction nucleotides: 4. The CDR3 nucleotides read TGTGCCAGCAGCTTGGGACTAGCGGGACTAGCCGGGGAGCTGTTTTTT. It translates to CASSLGLAGLAGELFF.

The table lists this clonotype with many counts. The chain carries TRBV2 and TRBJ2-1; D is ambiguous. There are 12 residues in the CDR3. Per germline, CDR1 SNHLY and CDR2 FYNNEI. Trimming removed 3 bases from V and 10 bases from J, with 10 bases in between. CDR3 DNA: TGTGCCAGCAGTGAGAGTTTTCAGGAGCAGTTCTTC. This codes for CASSESFQEQFF.